The rows below give T cell receptor beta chains drawn from one sample of a study of cytomegalovirus exposure and HLA in healthy donors. The protocol was immunoSEQ multiplex PCR, while the TCRdb copy is restricted to in-frame clones and leaves out a portion. The sample shows roughly 190,000 clones, around 80% of them seen only once. The sample consisted of PBMCs. These receptors originate from a woman aged 18-30 years in good health and CMV-seronegative. Both conserved end residues are part of each CDR3. A D gene is named only where the DNA matches it firmly. Size values are once, few and many counts, or a class for expanded clones, and some rows have none.

J gene	clone size	D gene	V gene	CDR3 protein	CDR3 DNA
TRBJ2-1	NA	NA	TRBV7-9	CASSLNNGEIEQFF	TGTGCCAGCAGCTTAAATAACGGAGAAATTGAGCAGTTCTTC
TRBJ1-1	NA	NA	TRBV11-3	CASSSPGGAEAFF	TGTGCCAGCAGCTCGCCCGGGGGGGCTGAAGCTTTCTTT
TRBJ1-2	NA	TRBD1	TRBV7-9	CASSFGQGRNYGYTF	TGTGCCAGCAGCTTCGGACAGGGTCGGAACTATGGCTACACCTTC
TRBJ2-2	NA	TRBD1	TRBV10-1	CASSELGGQTGELFF	TGCGCCAGCAGTGAGTTAGGGGGCCAGACCGGGGAGCTGTTTTTT
TRBJ1-2	NA	NA	TRBV5-4	CASSLFTRAHNYGYTF	TGTGCCAGCAGCTTATTCACCAGGGCCCATAACTATGGCTACACCTTC
TRBJ2-7	NA	TRBD1	TRBV5-4	CASSSTGVEHEQYF	TGTGCCAGCAGCTCGACAGGGGTCGAACACGAGCAGTACTTC
TRBJ2-3	NA	NA	TRBV5-6	CASSLTRLSGLDGPYTQYF	TGTGCCAGCAGCCTCACACGCCTTTCAGGACTGGATGGGCCATATACGCAGTATTTT
TRBJ2-7	NA	TRBD1	TRBV10-2	CASSVSGDRNSYEQYF	TGCGCCAGCAGTGTCTCGGGGGACAGGAACTCCTACGAGCAGTACTTC
TRBJ1-5	once	NA	TRBV29-1	CSVVSENSNQPQHF	TGCAGCGTTGTAAGCGAGAATAGCAATCAGCCCCAGCATTTT
TRBJ2-3	NA	NA	TRBV15	CATSRDRSIDTQYF	TGTGCCACCAGCAGGGACAGAAGCATAGATACGCAGTATTTT
TRBJ1-5	NA	TRBD1	TRBV27	CASSLGQGGNQPQHF	TGTGCCAGCAGTTTGGGACAGGGGGGCAATCAGCCCCAGCATTTT
TRBJ2-2	NA	NA	TRBV15	CATSRETGGPLVGELFF	TGTGCCACCAGCAGAGAGACAGGCGGGCCCTTGGTGGGGGAGCTGTTTTTT
TRBJ2-2	few	TRBD2	TRBV2	CASSRSGRNTGELFF	TGTGCCAGCAGCCGTAGCGGGAGGAACACCGGGGAGCTGTTTTTT
TRBJ2-3	NA	TRBD2	TRBV19	CASSMPGLAGGLADTQYF	TGTGCCAGTAGTATGCCGGGACTAGCGGGAGGGCTGGCGGATACGCAGTATTTT
TRBJ2-7	NA	TRBD1	TRBV7-8	CASSLGYGTGGYEQYF	TGTGCCAGCAGCTTAGGGTACGGGACAGGGGGCTACGAGCAGTACTTC